A single sample gave rise to the 25 T cell receptor beta chains below, sequenced in a study of T cells after yellow fever vaccination. TCRdb called the 5' RACE reads again in MiXCR, with one record for every CDR3 protein. The sample has about 13,000 distinct CDR3 sequences, nearly 5% seen once. Specimen: PBMCs, either bulk or a sorted T-cell subset (CD4+, CD8+, memory, or dextramer-sorted; not recorded which), collected 45 days after the yellow fever booster vaccination. Source of these receptors: a man aged 30 to 45 who received the YFV17D yellow fever vaccine.

In its sample, this clonotype was seen many times. J is TRBJ1-1 and V is TRBV12-3 or TRBV12-4; D remains ambiguous. This CDR3 has 13 amino acids. The ends were cut back, 5 bases at V and 6 bases at J, with 13 bases in the middle. The CDR3, as DNA: TGTGCCAGCAGTCCCCGGCGGTGGTCTGAAGCTTTCTTT. Translation gives CASSPRRWSEAFF.

This clonotype ranks as medium-sized. The V call is TRBV27, the J call TRBJ2-1, with no clear D. The CDR3 runs 15 residues. Trimming cost V 6 bases and J 0 bases, with 12 bases left between them. Per the germline V gene, CDR1 is MNHEY and CDR2 is SMNVEV (reference sequence). The CDR3 is CASSSGFRSYNEQFF. The CDR3 coding sequence is TGTGCCAGCAGCTCCGGGTTTCGCTCCTACAATGAGCAGTTCTTC.

In this sample, this clonotype turned up many times. The genes are TRBV12-3 or TRBV12-4 and TRBJ1-2; D not certain. The V gene lost 4 bases and the J gene lost 4 bases, with 4 bases spanning the gap. The CDR3 has 11 residues. CDR3 nucleotides: TGTGCCAGCAGTTCCGGCTATGGCTACACCTTC. This translates into CASSSGYGYTF.

This clonotype was detected ten times or more. V gene TRBV15 combines with J gene TRBJ2-7; 7 bases align to TRBD1. The germline gives CDR1 LNHNV, CDR2 YYDKDF (reference sequence). The CDR3 extends over 14 amino acids. The ends lost 1 base at V and 5 bases at J; junction bases unmatched: 5. CDR3 sequence reads: CATSRGGQANEQYF. CDR3 nucleotides: TGTGCCACCAGCAGAGGAGGACAGGCTAACGAGCAGTACTTC.

This clonotype was detected ten times or more. This rearrangement joins TRBV6-2 or TRBV6-3 to TRBJ2-3; D is perhaps TRBD1 (8 bases). This CDR3 has 13 residues. The V end was cut by 5 bases, the J end by 6 bases, with 12 bases between. The germline CDR1 and CDR2 sequences are MNHEY and SVGEGT. CDR3 region: CASSHRGGDTQYF. The CDR3 bases are TGTGCCAGCAGTCACAGGGGGGGGGATACGCAGTATTTT.

This clonotype was seen at least ten times. The chain couples TRBV19 to TRBJ2-3; D remains ambiguous. The V gene's germline CDR1 is LNHDA and CDR2 SQIVND (reference sequence). This CDR3 has 16 residues. Trimming took off 5 bases at V and 1 base at J, with 16 bases between the two ends. The CDR3 DNA reads TGTGCCAGTAGTCGGAGCACGTACCACCGCACAGATACGCAGTATTTT. Encoded protein: CASSRSTYHRTDTQYF.

This clonotype was recorded at least ten times. This chain joins TRBV28 and TRBJ2-7, with D possibly called TRBD1 or TRBD2 (5 bases each). This CDR3 contains 14 residues. Germline loops: CDR1 MDHEN, CDR2 SYDVKM. V was cut by 5 bases and J by 3 bases, with 14 bases left in between. The CDR3 bases are TGTGCCAGCAGTCCCGGGACCCTATACTACGAGCAGTACTTC. This encodes CASSPGTLYYEQYF. Combining the CDR3 with reference TRBV28 and TRBJ2-7 gives the whole variable domain DVKVTQSSRYLVKRTGEKVFLECVQDMDHENMFWYRQDPGLGLRLIYFSYDVKMKEKGDIPEGYSVSREKKERFSLILESASTNQTSMYLCASSPGTLYYEQYFGPGTRLTVT.

In this sample, this clonotype turned up many times. V usage is TRBV6-5 and J usage is TRBJ2-7; D is possibly TRBD2 (6 bases). This CDR3 has 15 residues. Germline V gene sequence: CDR1 MNHEY, CDR2 SVGAGI. Trimming cost V 1 base and J 3 bases, with 13 bases left between them. In DNA, the CDR3 is TGTGCCAGCAGTTACTGGACGGGAGAGGGCTACGAGCAGTACTTC. Its translation: CASSYWTGEGYEQYF.

This clonotype was found many times. The V call is TRBV12-3 or TRBV12-4, the J call TRBJ2-5; D is unresolved. The germline V and J ends were trimmed by 4 bases and 5 bases, with 14 bases remaining between them. This CDR3 is 14 amino acids long. In DNA, the CDR3 is TGTGCCAGCAGTTCATCGATGCTAGGGGAGACCCAGTACTTC. Translating gives CASSSSMLGETQYF.

There are many counts of this clonotype. The genes are TRBV5-8 and TRBJ2-1; D is ambiguous. The length of the CDR3 is 14 residues. V was trimmed by 0 bases and J by 3 bases, leaving 7 bases between them. Looked up from germline, CDR1 is SGHTS and CDR2 is YDEGEE. The CDR3, as DNA: TGTGCCAGCAGCTTGGTGGTGCGCTACAATGAGCAGTTCTTC. Residues: CASSLVVRYNEQFF.

This clonotype was seen many times. The chain recombines TRBV30 with TRBJ2-7; D unresolved. This CDR3 has 14 amino acids. Germline V gene data show CDR1 as GTSNPN and CDR2 as SVGIG (reference sequence). Trimming cost V 1 base and J 5 bases, with 15 bases left between them. For the CDR3, the DNA is TGTGCCTGGAGTGGGACGGGCGCTGGACACGAGCAGTACTTC. Its protein is CAWSGTGAGHEQYF.

The V call is TRBV3-1, the J call TRBJ1-5; TRBD1 aligns across 7 bases. J was trimmed by 7 bases and V by 11 bases; bases with no gene match: 26. CDR1 and CDR2 (germline): LGHDT, YNNKEL (reference sequence). This CDR3 region has 18 residues. CDR3 amino acids: CAFSPGRDRVKMRQPQHF. CDR3 sequence (DNA): TGTGCCTTCAGTCCGGGGAGAGACAGGGTCAAGATGAGACAGCCCCAGCATTTT.

This clonotype has ten or more counts. This chain uses TRBV3-1 with TRBJ1-1, with TRBD1 matching over 7 bases. V lost 0 bases and J lost 1; bases outside the gene matches: 2. CDR1 is LGHDT and CDR2 is YNNKEL in the germline V gene (reference sequence). The CDR3 is 15 amino acids. CDR3 sequence: CASSQDWTGNTEAFF. The CDR3 nucleotides read TGTGCCAGCAGCCAAGATTGGACAGGGAACACTGAAGCTTTCTTT.

At least ten counts were recorded for this clonotype. The chain has TRBV7-9 and TRBJ2-1, with 9 positions matching TRBD2. This CDR3 region has 15 residues. V lost 5 bases to trimming and J lost 2 bases; unmatched junction nucleotides: 4. CDR1 and CDR2 (germline): SEHNR, FQNEAQ (reference sequence). The CDR3 is CASSISGRTYNEQFF. The CDR3 DNA reads TGTGCCAGCAGCATTAGCGGGAGAACCTACAATGAGCAGTTCTTC.

This clonotype was observed at least ten times. This sequence joins TRBV10-2 and TRBJ1-1; D perhaps matches TRBD1 (5 bases). Per the germline V gene, CDR1 is WSHSY and CDR2 is SAAADI. The CDR3 covers 20 residues. The V end lost 4 bases, the J end lost 1 base, and 28 bases lay between the germline ends. Written as DNA, the CDR3 is TGCGCCAGCAGTGCCAGGGTTAACCCCATAACACCGTTCCAGAACACTGAAGCTTTCTTT. Amino acid sequence: CASSARVNPITPFQNTEAFF.

The table lists this clonotype with many counts. The chain is built from TRBV29-1 and TRBJ2-7, with D perhaps matching TRBD2 (6 bases). Germline-derived CDR1 and CDR2 are SQVTM and ANQGSEA. The CDR3 has 13 residues. Trimming took 4 bases from V and 3 from J, leaving 13 bases between them. CDR3 in amino acids: CSVVGGVSYEQYF. The CDR3 region has the DNA TGCAGCGTTGTAGGCGGGGTGAGCTACGAGCAGTACTTC.

This clonotype was observed many times. This chain links TRBV6-6 with TRBJ2-3; no reliable D call. The CDR3 covers 12 residues. Germline loops: CDR1 MNHNY, CDR2 SVGAGI (reference sequence). Trimming stripped 6 bases from V and 6 bases from J, with 10 bases between. DNA for the CDR3: TGTGCCAGCAGCAGAGCCCAGGATACGCAGTATTTT. Its translation is CASSRAQDTQYF.

Ten or more counts support this clonotype. This chain joins TRBV29-1 and TRBJ2-6; D gene unclear. The germline V gene encodes CDR1 SQVTM and CDR2 ANQGSEA. This CDR3 is built from 16 residues. V was trimmed by 4 bases and J by 0 bases, leaving 13 bases between them. This CDR3 reads CSVVWLLSSGANVLTF. CDR3 coding DNA: TGCAGCGTTGTGTGGTTATTAAGCTCTGGGGCCAACGTCCTGACTTTC.

This clonotype was found many times. The V gene is TRBV14, the J gene TRBJ2-3, with D unresolved. CDR1 is SGHDN, CDR2 FVKESK, per germline. Trimming removed 4 bases at V and 2 bases at J, with 10 bases between. CDR3 length: 14 amino acids. The CDR3 region is CASSRLPSTDTQYF. CDR3 sequence (DNA): TGTGCCAGCAGCCGACTTCCATCCACAGATACGCAGTATTTT.

This clonotype was observed at least ten times. The rearrangement uses TRBV19 and TRBJ1-2; no clear D. The CDR3 runs 13 residues. Germline lookup yields CDR1 LNHDA and CDR2 SQIVND (reference sequence). Trimming stripped 7 bases from V and 0 bases from J, with 9 bases between. For the CDR3, the DNA is TGTGCCAGTACAGGATCGACTAACTATGGCTACACCTTC. Protein product: CASTGSTNYGYTF. The variable domain in full, with the rest retrieved from reference TRBV19 and TRBJ1-2, is DGGITQSPKYLFRKEGQNVTLSCEQNLNHDAMYWYRQDPGQGLRLIYYSQIVNDFQKGDIAEGYSVSREKKESFPLTVTSAQKNPTAFYLCASTGSTNYGYTFGSGTRLTVV.

With respect to this clonotype: This may be a read error: a much more frequent sequence differs by one nucleotide. V gene TRBV11-2 combines with J gene TRBJ2-7; 8 nucleotides align to TRBD1. The germline CDR1 and CDR2 sequences are SGHAT and FQNNGV. This CDR3 is built from 16 residues. The CDR3 coding sequence is TGTACCAGCAGCCTCTCAGGGGGCGCGTTTTCCTACGAGCAGTACTTC. This translates into CTSSLSGGAFSYEQYF.

This rearrangement joins TRBV11-2 to TRBJ2-7; perhaps D is TRBD1 or TRBD2 (5 bases each). This CDR3 is built from 15 residues. The germline V gene has CDR1 SGHAT and CDR2 FQNNGV. Trimming left V 6 bases short and J 0 bases short, with 15 bases between. DNA of the CDR3: TGTGCCAGCAGTTCCATGAGGGGCGACTCCTACGAGCAGTACTTC. Translation: CASSSMRGDSYEQYF.

This clonotype appeared many times. J is TRBJ1-1 and V is TRBV5-8; D remains unclear. V was clipped by 2 bases and J by 0 bases, with 2 bases between them. Germline CDR1 and CDR2: SGHTS and YDEGEE. The CDR3 length is 12 residues. The CDR3 DNA reads TGTGCCAGCAGCTTAATGAACACTGAAGCTTTCTTT. As protein: CASSLMNTEAFF.

The CDR3 loop is CSAKVLTKTKSYNEQFF. The CDR3 DNA sequence: TGCAGTGCTAAGGTTCTTACCAAGACGAAATCCTACAATGAGCAGTTCTTC. V usage is TRBV20-1 and J usage is TRBJ2-1; D ambiguous. The CDR3 is made up of 17 amino acids. V lost 4 bases, J lost 1 base, and 20 bases lay in between. Germline lookup yields CDR1 DFQATT and CDR2 SNEGSKA (reference sequence).

This clonotype was recorded at least ten times. The DNA of the CDR3 is TGTGCCAGCAGCTTAGTAGGGATGAACACTGAAGCTTTCTTT. This encodes CASSLVGMNTEAFF. The genes are TRBV5-6 and TRBJ1-1; unclear D gene. V lost 2 bases and J lost 0, with 8 bases in between. CDR3 size: 14 residues. The germline V gene encodes CDR1 SGHDT and CDR2 YYEEEE.